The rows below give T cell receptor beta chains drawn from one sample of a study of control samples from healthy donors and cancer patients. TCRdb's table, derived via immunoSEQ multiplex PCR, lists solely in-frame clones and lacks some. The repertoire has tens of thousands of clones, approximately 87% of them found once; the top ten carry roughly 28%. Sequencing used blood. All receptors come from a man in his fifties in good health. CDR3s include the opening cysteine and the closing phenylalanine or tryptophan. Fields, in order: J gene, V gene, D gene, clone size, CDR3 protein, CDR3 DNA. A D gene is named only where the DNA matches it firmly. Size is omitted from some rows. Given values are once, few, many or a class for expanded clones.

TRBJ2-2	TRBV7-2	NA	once	CASSHARQVVANTGELFF	TGTGCCAGCAGCCACGCACGCCAGGTGGTAGCGAACACCGGGGAGCTGTTTTTT
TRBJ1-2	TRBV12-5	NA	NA	CASGLNGGGYTF	TGTGCTAGTGGTTTGAATGGAGGCGGCTACACCTTC
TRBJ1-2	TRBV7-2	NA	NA	CASSPSGDGYTF	TGTGCCAGCAGCCCATCTGGGGATGGCTACACCTTC
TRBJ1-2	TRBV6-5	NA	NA	CASSSGSYGYTF	TGTGCCAGCAGTTCGGGGAGCTATGGCTACACCTTC
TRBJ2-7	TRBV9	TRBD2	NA	CASSPGLAGHREQYF	TGTGCCAGCAGCCCAGGACTAGCGGGACATCGGGAGCAGTACTTC
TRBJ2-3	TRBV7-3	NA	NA	CASSLEGRVDTQYF	TGTGCCAGCAGCTTAGAGGGCAGGGTGGATACGCAGTATTTT
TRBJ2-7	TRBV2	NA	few	CASSEGFAYEQYF	TGTGCCAGCAGTGAGGGCTTCGCCTACGAGCAGTACTTC
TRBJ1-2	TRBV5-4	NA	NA	CASSVMWLNYTF	TGTGCCAGCAGCGTGATGTGGCTCAACTACACCTTC
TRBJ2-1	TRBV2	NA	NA	CASIPWPSYNEQFF	TGTGCCAGCATCCCGTGGCCCTCCTACAATGAGCAGTTCTTC
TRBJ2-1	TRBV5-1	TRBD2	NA	CASSLQGLAGGHNEQFF	TGCGCCAGCAGCCTTCAGGGGCTAGCGGGGGGGCATAATGAGCAGTTCTTC
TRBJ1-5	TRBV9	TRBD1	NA	CASSIGTENQPQHF	TGTGCCAGCAGCATCGGGACAGAGAATCAGCCCCAGCATTTT
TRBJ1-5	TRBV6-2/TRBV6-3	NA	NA	CASSRPSGGGEQPQHF	TGTGCCAGCAGCCGCCCCTCTGGGGGCGGGGAGCAGCCCCAGCATTTT
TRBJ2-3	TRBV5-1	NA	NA	CASSLLGPDTQYF	TGCGCCAGCAGCTTGTTGGGCCCCGATACGCAGTATTTT
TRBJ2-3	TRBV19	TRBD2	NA	CASSILAGVGTDTQYF	TGTGCCAGTAGTATTCTAGCGGGAGTAGGTACAGATACGCAGTATTTT
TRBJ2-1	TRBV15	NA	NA	CATSRASVKGHEQFF	TGTGCCACCAGCAGAGCGAGCGTCAAGGGACATGAGCAGTTCTTC
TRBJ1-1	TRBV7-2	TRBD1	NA	CASSFRGLNTEAFF	TGTGCCAGCAGCTTCAGGGGGTTGAACACTGAAGCTTTCTTT
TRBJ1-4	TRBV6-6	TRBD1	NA	CASKGQGRGEKLFF	TGTGCCAGCAAAGGACAGGGGAGAGGCGAAAAACTGTTTTTT
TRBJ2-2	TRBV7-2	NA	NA	CASSLYSSRNTGELFF	TGTGCCAGCAGCCTTTACTCGTCCAGGAACACCGGGGAGCTGTTTTTT
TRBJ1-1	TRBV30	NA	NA	CAWSALRNTEAFF	TGTGCCTGGAGCGCACTGAGAAACACTGAAGCTTTCTTT
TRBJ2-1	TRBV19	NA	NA	CASRLTGVNEQFF	TGTGCCAGTAGGCTTACAGGAGTCAATGAGCAGTTCTTC
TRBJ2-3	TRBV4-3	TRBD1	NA	CASSQGGQGIDTQYF	TGCGCCAGCAGCCAAGGGGGACAGGGGATAGATACGCAGTATTTT